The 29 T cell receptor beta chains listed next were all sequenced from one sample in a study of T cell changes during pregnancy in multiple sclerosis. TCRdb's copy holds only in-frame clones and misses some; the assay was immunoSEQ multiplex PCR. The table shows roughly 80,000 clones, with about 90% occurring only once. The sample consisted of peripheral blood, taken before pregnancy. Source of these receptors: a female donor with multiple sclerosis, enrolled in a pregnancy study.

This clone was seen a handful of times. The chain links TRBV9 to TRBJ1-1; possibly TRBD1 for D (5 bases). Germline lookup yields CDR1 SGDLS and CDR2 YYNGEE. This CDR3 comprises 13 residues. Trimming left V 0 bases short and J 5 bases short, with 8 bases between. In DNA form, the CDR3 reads TGTGCCAGCAGCGTAGCGGGGGAAACTGAAGCTTTCTTT. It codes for CASSVAGETEAFF.

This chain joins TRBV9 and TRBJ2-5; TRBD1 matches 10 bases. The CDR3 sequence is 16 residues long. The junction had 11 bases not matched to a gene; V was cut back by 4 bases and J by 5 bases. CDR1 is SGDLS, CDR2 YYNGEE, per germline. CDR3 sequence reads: CASSWGTGVKAETQYF. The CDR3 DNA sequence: TGTGCCAGCAGCTGGGGGACAGGGGTTAAGGCGGAGACCCAGTACTTC.

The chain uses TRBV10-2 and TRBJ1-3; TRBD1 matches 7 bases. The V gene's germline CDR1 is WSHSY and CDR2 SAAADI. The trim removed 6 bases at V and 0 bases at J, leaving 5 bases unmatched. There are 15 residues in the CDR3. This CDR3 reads CASRGTAFSGNTIYF. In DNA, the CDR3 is TGCGCCAGCAGAGGGACAGCCTTCTCTGGAAACACCATATATTTT.

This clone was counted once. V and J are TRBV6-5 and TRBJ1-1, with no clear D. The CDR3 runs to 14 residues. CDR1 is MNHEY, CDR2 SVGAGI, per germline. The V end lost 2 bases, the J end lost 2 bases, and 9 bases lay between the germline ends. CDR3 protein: CASSYEGQNTEAFF. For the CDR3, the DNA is TGTGCCAGCAGTTACGAGGGCCAAAACACTGAAGCTTTCTTT.

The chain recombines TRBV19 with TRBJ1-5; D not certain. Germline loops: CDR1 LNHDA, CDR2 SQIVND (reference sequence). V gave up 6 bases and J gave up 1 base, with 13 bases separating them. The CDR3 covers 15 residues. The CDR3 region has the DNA TGTGCCAGTAGGGACCACACGGGAAGCAATCAGCCCCAGCATTTT. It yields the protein CASRDHTGSNQPQHF.

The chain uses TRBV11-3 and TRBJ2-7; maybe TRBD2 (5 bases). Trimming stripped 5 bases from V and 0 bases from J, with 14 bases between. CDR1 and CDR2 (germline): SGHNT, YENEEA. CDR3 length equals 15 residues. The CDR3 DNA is TGTGCCAGCAGCGCCGGACTCCGGAGCTCCTACGAGCAGTACTTC. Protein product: CASSAGLRSSYEQYF.

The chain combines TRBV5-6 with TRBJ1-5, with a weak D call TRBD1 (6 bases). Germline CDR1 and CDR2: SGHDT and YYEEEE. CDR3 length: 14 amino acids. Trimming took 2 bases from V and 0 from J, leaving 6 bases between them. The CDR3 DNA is TGTGCCAGCAGCTTACAGGGTAGCAATCAGCCCCAGCATTTT. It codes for CASSLQGSNQPQHF.

The CDR3: CASKPGAGNQPQHF. The CDR3 coding sequence is TGTGCCAGTAAACCAGGGGCGGGCAATCAGCCCCAGCATTTT. The V gene is TRBV19, the J gene TRBJ1-5, with a tentative D call TRBD1 (6 bases). This CDR3 is built from 14 residues. From germline, CDR1 is LNHDA and CDR2 SQIVND (reference sequence). Trimming shortened V by 7 bases and J by 2 bases, and 12 bases separated the two germline ends.

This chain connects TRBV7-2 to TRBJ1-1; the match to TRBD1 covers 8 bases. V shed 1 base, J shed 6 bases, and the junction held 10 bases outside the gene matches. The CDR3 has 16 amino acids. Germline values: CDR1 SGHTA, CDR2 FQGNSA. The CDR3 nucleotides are TGTGCCAGCAGCTTAGGACAGGGGCCACTGGGGGCTGAAGCTTTCTTT. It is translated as CASSLGQGPLGAEAFF.

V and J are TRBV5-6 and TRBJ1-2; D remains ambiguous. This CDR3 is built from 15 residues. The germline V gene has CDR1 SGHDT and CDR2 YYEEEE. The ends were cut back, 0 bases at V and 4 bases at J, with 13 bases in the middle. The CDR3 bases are TGTGCCAGCAGCTTGGCGGGGTTGGGCGTCTATGGCTACACCTTC. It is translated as CASSLAGLGVYGYTF.

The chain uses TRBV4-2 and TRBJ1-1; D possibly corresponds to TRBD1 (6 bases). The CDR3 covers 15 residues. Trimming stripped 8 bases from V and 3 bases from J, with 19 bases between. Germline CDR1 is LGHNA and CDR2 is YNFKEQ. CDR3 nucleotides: TGTGCCAGCGGGGGCCGGACCGCTTTGGACACTGAAGCTTTCTTT. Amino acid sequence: CASGGRTALDTEAFF.

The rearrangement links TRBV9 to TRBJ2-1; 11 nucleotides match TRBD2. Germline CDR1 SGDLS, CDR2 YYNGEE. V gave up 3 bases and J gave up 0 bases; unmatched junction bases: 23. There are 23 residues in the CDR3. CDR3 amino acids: CASSDPHEPLAGGLRSSYNEQFF. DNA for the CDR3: TGTGCCAGCAGCGACCCCCACGAACCTCTAGCGGGGGGCCTACGAAGCTCCTACAATGAGCAGTTCTTC.

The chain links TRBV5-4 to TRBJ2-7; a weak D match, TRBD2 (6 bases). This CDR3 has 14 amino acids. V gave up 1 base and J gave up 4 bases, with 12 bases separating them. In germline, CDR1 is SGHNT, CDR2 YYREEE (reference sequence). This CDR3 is CASSLNGEAYEQYF. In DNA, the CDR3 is TGTGCCAGCAGCTTGAACGGGGAGGCGTACGAGCAGTACTTC. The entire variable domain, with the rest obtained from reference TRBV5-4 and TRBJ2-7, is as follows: ETGVTQSPTHLIKTRGQQVTLRCSSQSGHNTVSWYQQALGQGPQFIFQYYREEENGRGNFPPRFSGLQFPNYSSELNVNALELDDSALYLCASSLNGEAYEQYFGPGTRLTVT.

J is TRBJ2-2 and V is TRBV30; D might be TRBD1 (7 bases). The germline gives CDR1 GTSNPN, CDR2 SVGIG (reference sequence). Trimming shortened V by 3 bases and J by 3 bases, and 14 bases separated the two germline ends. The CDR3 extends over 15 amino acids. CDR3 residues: CAWRSAGQYTGELFF. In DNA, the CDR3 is TGTGCCTGGAGAAGTGCGGGACAGTACACCGGGGAGCTGTTTTTT.

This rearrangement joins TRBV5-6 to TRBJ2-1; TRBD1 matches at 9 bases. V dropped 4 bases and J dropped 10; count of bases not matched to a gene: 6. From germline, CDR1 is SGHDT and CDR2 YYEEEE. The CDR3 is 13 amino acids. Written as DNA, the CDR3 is TGTGCCAGCAGCCCAACAGGGGGCCGGGAGCAGTTCTTC. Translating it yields CASSPTGGREQFF.

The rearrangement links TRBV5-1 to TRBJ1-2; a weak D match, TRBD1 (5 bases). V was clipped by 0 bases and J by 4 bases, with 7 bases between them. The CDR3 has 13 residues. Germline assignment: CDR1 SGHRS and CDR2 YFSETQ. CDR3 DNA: TGCGCCAGCAGCTTGGAAGGGGTCTATGGCTACACCTTC. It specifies CASSLEGVYGYTF.

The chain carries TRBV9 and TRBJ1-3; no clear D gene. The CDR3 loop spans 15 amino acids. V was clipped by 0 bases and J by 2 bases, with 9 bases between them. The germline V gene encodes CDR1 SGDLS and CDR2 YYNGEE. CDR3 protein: CASSVVGVPGNTIYF. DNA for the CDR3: TGTGCCAGCAGCGTAGTCGGGGTGCCTGGAAACACCATATATTTT.

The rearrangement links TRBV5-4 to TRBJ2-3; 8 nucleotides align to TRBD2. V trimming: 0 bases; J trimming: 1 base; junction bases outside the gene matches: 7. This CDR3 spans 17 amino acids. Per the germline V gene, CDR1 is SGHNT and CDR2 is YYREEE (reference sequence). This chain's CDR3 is CASSLEGTRMGTDTQYF. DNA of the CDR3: TGTGCCAGCAGCTTGGAGGGGACTAGAATGGGCACAGATACGCAGTATTTT.

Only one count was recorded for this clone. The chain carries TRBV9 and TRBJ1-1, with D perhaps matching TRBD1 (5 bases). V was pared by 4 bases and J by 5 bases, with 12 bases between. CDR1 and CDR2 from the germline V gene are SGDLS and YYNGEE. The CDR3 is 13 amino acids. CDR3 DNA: TGTGCCAGCAGCAAGTCGGGGGTTACTGAAGCTTTCTTT. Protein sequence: CASSKSGVTEAFF. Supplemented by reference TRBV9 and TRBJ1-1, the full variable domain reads DSGVTQTPKHLITATGQRVTLRCSPRSGDLSVYWYQQSLDQGLQFLIQYYNGEERAKGNILERFSAQQFPDLHSELNLSSLELGDSALYFCASSKSGVTEAFFGQGTRLTVV.

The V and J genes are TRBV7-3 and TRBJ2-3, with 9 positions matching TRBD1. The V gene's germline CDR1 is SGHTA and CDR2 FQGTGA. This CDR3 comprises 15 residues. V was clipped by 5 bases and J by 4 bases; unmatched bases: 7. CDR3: CASSPDRGGSDTQYF. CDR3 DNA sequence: TGTGCCAGCAGCCCGGACAGGGGTGGGTCAGATACGCAGTATTTT.

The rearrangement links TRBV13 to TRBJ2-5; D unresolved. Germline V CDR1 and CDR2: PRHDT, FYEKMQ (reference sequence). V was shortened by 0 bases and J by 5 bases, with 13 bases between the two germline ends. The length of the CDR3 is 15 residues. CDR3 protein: CASSLGALGEETQYF. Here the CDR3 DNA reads TGTGCCAGCAGCTTAGGCGCCCTAGGAGAGGAGACCCAGTACTTC. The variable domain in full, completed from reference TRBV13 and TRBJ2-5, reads AAGVIQSPRHLIKEKRETATLKCYPIPRHDTVYWYQQGPGQDPQFLISFYEKMQSDKGSIPDRFSAQQFSDYHSELNMSSLELGDSALYFCASSLGALGEETQYFGPGTRLLVL.

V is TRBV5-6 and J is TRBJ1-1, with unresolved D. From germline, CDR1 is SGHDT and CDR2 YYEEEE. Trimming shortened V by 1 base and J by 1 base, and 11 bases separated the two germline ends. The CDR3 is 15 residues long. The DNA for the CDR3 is TGTGCCAGCAGCTTGCGAGGGCCCAGGAACACTGAAGCTTTCTTT. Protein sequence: CASSLRGPRNTEAFF.

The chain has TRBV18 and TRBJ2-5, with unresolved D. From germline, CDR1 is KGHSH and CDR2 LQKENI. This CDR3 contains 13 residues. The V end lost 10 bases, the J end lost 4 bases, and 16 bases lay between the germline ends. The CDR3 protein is CATQRSTTETQYF. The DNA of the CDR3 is TGTGCCACCCAGAGGTCCACGACAGAGACCCAGTACTTC.

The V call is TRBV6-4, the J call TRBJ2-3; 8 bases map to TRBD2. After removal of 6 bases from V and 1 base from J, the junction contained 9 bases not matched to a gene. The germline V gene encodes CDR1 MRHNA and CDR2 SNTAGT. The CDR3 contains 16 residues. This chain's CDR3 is CASRSLSGGGTDTQYF. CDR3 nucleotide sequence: TGTGCCAGCAGAAGCCTCAGCGGGGGAGGCACAGATACGCAGTATTTT.

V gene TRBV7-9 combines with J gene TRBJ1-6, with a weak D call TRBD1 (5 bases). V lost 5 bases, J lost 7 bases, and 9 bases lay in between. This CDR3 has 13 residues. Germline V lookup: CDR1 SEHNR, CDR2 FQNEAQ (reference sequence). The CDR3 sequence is CASSLGANSPLHF. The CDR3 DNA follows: TGTGCCAGCAGCCTTGGGGCGAATTCACCCCTCCACTTT.

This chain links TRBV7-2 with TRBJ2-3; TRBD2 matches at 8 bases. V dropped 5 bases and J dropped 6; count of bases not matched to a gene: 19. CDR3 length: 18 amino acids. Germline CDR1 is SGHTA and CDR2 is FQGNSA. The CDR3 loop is CASSAGGGLRPEEDTQYF. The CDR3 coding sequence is TGTGCCAGCAGCGCCGGCGGGGGGCTCCGTCCGGAGGAGGATACGCAGTATTTT.

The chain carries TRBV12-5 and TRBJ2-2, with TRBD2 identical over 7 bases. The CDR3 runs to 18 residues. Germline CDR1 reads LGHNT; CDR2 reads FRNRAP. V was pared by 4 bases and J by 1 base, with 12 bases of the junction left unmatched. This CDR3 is CASGWVPGTTLNTGELFF. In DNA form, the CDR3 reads TGTGCTAGTGGTTGGGTACCCGGGACTACCTTGAACACCGGGGAGCTGTTTTTT. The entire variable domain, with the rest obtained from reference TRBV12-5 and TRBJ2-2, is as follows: DARVTQTPRHKVTEMGQEVTMRCQPILGHNTVFWYRQTMMQGLELLAYFRNRAPLDDSGMPKDRFSAEMPDATLATLKIQPSEPRDSAVYFCASGWVPGTTLNTGELFFGEGSRLTVL.

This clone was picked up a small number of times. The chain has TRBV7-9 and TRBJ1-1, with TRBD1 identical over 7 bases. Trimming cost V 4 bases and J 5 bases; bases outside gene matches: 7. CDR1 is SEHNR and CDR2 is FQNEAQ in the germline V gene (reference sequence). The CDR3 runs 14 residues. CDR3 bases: TGTGCCAGCAGCTCGACGACAGGGAGGACTGAAGCTTTCTTT. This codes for CASSSTTGRTEAFF.

CDR3 protein: CASRGQTNTEAFF. The CDR3 DNA sequence: TGTGCCAGCAGGGGACAGACGAACACTGAAGCTTTCTTT. The gene calls are TRBV6-5 and TRBJ1-1, with 7 bases lining up with TRBD1. The CDR3 has 13 amino acids. CDR1 MNHEY and CDR2 SVGAGI come from the germline V gene. V shed 6 bases, J shed 1 base, and the junction held 2 bases outside the gene matches.